The clone carrying this TCR beta chain was observed at least ten times. Its cognate antigen is unknown. These data belong to a study of T-cell memory formation after mild COVID-19. Germline V gene lookup returns CDR1 SGHTA and CDR2 FQGNSA. The CDR3 runs 13 residues. V was trimmed by 4 bases and J by 7 bases, leaving 14 bases between them. Study-level results: Mainly in CM and EM were contracting CD4+ clones; CD8+ were in EMRA. Researchers found some responding clones in pre-infection memory, a sign that cross-reactive memory joined.

In TCRdb, the 5' RACE reads were re-called with MiXCR into one record per CDR3 protein. The sample holds 350,000 to 400,000 distinct CDR3 sequences, around 15% seen once. The gene calls are TRBV7-2 and TRBJ2-7, with D tentatively TRBD2 (5 bases). The clonotype originates from a man younger than 35 who had mild COVID-19 (a few samples of this study predate the infection). Cell type and time point are not known. Sequencing used PBMCs or a T cell subset sorted from them (not recorded which). This CDR3 is CASSSRRGSEQYV. In nucleotides, the CDR3 is TGTGCCAGCAGCTCGCGTCGGGGAAGTGAGCAGTACGTC.